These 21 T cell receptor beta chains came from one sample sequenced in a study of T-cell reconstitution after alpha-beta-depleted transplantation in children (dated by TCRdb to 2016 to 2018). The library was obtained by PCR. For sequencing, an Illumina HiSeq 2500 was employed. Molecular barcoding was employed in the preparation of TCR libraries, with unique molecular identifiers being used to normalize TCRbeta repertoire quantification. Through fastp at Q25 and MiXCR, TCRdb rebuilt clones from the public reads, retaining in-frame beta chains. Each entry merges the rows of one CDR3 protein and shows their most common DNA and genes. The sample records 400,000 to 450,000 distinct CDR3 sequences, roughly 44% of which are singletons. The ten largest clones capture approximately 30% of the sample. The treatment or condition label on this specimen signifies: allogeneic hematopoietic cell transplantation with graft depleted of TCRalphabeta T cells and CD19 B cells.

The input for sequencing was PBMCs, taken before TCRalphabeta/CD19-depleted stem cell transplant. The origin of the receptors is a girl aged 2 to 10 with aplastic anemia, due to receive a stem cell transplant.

The CDR3: CASSQERLADQETQYF. The CDR3 DNA reads TGTGCCAGCAGCCAAGAGCGACTAGCGGACCAAGAGACCCAGTACTTC. The genes are TRBV3-1 and TRBJ2-5, with 9 positions matching TRBD2. This CDR3 has 16 residues. CDR1 and CDR2 (germline): LGHDT, YNNKEL (reference sequence). V was pared by 0 bases and J by 0 bases, with 2 bases of the junction left unmatched.

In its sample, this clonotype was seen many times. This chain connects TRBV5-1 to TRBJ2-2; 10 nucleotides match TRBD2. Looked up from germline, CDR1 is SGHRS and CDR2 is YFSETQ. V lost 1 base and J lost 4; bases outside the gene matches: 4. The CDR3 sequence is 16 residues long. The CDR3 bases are TGCGCCAGCAGCTTGAGTAGCGGGAGGCCCACCGGGGAGCTGTTTTTT. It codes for CASSLSSGRPTGELFF.

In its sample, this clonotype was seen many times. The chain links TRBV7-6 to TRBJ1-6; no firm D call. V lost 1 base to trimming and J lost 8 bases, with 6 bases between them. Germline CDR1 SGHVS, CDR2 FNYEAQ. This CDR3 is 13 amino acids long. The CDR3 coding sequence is TGTGCCAGCAGCTTAGGTGTAGATTCACCCCTCCACTTT. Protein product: CASSLGVDSPLHF.

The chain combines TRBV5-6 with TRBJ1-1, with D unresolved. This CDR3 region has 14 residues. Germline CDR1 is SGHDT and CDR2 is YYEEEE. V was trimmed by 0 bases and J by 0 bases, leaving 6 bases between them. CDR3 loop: CASSLVRMNTEAFF. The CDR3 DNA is TGTGCCAGCAGCTTGGTTCGCATGAACACTGAAGCTTTCTTT.

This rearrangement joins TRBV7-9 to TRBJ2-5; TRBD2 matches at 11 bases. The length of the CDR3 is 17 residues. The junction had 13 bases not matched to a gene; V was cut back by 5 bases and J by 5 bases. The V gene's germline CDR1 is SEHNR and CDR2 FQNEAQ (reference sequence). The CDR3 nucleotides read TGTGCCAGCAGCCTAGGTCTGGCTAGCGGGAGGTCGGAGACCCAGTACTTC. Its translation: CASSLGLASGRSETQYF.

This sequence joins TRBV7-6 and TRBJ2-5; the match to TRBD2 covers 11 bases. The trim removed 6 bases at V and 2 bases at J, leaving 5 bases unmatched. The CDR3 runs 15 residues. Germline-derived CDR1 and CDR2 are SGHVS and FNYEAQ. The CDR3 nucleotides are TGTGCCAGCAGGAGACTAGCGGGGCCTCAAGAGACCCAGTACTTC. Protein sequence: CASRRLAGPQETQYF.

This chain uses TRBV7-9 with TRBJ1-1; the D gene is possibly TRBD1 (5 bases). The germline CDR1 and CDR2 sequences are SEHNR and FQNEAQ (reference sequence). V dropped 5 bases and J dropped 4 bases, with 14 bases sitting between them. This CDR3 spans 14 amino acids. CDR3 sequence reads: CASSLNAGPTEAFF. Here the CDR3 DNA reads TGTGCCAGCAGCCTTAATGCAGGGCCCACTGAAGCTTTCTTT.

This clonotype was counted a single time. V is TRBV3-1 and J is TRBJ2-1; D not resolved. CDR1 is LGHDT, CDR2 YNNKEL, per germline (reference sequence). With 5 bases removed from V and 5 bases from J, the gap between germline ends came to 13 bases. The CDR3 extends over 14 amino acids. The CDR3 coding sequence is TGTGCCAGCAGCTCCTACTCATGGGACAATGAGCAGTTCTTC. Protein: CASSSYSWDNEQFF.

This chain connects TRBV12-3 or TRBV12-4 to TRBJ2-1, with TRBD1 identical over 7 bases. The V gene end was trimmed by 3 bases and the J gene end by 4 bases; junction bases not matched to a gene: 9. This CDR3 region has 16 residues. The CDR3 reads CASSFVGRGLYNEQFF. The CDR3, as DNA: TGTGCCAGCAGTTTTGTCGGCAGGGGGTTATACAATGAGCAGTTCTTC.

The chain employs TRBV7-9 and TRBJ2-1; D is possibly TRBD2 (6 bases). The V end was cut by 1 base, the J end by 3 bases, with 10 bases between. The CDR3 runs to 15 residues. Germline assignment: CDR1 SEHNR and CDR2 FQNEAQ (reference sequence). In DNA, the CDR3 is TGTGCCAGCAGCTTAGTACTAGCTCTCTACAATGAGCAGTTCTTC. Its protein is CASSLVLALYNEQFF.

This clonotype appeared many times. For the CDR3, the DNA is TGCGCCAGCAAGAGCGGGAGAGAGACCCAGTACTTC. Its protein is CASKSGRETQYF. The chain links TRBV5-1 to TRBJ2-5, with 8 bases identical to TRBD2. Looked up from germline, CDR1 is SGHRS and CDR2 is YFSETQ. Trimming removed 6 bases from V and 4 bases from J; junction bases left unmatched: 2. The CDR3 runs 12 residues.

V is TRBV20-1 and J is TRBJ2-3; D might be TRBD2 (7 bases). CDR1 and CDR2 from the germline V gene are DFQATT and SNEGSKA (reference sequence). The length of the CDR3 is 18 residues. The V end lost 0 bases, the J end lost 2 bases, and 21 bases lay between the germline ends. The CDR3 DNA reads TGCAGTGCTAGAGATGGGGGGCTGCGCGGGGGCCTCACAGATACGCAGTATTTT. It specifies CSARDGGLRGGLTDTQYF.

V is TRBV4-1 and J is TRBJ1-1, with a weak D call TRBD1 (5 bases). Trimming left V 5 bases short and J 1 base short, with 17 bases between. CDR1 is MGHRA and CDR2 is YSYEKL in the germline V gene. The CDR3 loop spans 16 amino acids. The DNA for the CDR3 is TGCGCCAGCAGCTTGAGTCCGGGACGTCAGAACACTGAAGCTTTCTTT. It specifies CASSLSPGRQNTEAFF.

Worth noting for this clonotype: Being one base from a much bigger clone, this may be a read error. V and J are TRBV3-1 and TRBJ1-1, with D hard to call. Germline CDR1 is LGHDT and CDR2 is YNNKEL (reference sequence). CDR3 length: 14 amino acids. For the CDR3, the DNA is TGTGCCAGCAGGCAGATCCCGGGATCCACTGAAGCTTCCTTT. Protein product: CASRQIPGSTEASF.

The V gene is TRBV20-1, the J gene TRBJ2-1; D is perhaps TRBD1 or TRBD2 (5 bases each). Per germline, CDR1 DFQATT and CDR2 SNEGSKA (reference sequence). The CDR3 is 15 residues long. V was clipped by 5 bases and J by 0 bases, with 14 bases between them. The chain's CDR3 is CSAEYGARSYNEQFF. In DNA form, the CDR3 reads TGCAGTGCTGAATACGGGGCCCGCTCCTACAATGAGCAGTTCTTC.

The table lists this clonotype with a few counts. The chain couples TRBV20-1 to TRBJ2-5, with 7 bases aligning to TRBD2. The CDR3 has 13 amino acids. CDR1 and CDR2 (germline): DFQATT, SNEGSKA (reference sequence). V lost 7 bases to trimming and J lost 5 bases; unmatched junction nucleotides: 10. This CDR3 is CSVLTSVAETQYF. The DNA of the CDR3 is TGCAGTGTTCTCACTAGCGTCGCGGAGACCCAGTACTTC.

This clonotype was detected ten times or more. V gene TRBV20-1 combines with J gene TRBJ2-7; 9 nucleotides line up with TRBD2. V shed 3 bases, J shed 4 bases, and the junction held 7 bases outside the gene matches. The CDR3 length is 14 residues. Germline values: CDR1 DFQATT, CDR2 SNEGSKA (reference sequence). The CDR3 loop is CSASMGLAYYEQYF. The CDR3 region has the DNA TGCAGTGCTAGTATGGGACTAGCATATTACGAGCAGTACTTC.

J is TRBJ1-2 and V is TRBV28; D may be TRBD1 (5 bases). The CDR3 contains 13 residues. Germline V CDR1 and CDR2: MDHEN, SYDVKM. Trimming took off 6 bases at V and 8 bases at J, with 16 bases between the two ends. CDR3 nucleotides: TGTGCCAGCAGAATTCGGGGACCAGGAGGCTACACCTTC. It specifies CASRIRGPGGYTF.

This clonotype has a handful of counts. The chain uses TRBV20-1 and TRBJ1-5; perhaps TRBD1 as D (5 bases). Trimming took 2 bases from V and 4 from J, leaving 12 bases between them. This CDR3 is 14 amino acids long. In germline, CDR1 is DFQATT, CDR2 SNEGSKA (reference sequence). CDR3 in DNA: TGCAGTGCTAGACGCCGGGACTTAAATCAGCCCCAGCATTTT. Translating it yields CSARRRDLNQPQHF.

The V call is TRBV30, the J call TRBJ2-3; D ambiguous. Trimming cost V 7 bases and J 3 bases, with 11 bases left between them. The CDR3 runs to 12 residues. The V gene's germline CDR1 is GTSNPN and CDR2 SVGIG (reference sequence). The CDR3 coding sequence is TGTGCCTCGTTGCGGAGTACAGATACGCAGTATTTT. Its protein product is CASLRSTDTQYF.

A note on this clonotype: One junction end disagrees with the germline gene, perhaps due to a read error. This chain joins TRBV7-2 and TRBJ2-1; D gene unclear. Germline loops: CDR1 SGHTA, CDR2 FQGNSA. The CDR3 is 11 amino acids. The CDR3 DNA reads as TGTGCCAGCTCCGCCTACGATGAGCAGTTCTTC. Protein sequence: CASSAYDEQFF.